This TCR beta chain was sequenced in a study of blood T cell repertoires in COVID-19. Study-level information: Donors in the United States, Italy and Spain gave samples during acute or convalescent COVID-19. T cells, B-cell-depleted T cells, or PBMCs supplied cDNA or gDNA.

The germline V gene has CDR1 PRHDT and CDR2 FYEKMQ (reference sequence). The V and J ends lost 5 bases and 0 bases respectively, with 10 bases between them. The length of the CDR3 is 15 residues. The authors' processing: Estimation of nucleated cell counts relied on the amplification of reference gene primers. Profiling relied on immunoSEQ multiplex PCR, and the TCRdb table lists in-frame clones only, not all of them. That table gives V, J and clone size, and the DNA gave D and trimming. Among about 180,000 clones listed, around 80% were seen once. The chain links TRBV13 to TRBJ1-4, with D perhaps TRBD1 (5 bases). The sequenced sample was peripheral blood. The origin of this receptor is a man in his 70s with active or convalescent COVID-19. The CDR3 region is CASSTRGATNEKLFF. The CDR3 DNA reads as TGTGCCAGCAGCACCCGGGGGGCAACTAATGAAAAACTGTTTTTT.